The 4 T cell receptor beta chains listed next were all sequenced from one sample in a study of vaccination and CD4 T cells after COVID-19. As to treatment: roughly ten-day PBMC culture with coronavirus spike peptide pools or control peptides (ViraFEST assay). The Oncomine TCR Beta short-read assay generated sequence data from the DNA of cultured CD4+ T cells. Using its own MiXCR run on the PCR reads, TCRdb lists one record per CDR3 protein. Among fewer than 25,000 distinct CDR3 sequences listed, about 52% were seen once. Their specific antigens are unknown. The sequencing sample was made of CD4+ T cells from blood, cultured in vitro. The receptors stem from a human donor who had recovered from COVID-19.

This clonotype was detected a few times. The J gene is TRBJ1-4, the V gene TRBV20-1; D is possibly TRBD1 (6 bases). CDR1 and CDR2 from the germline V gene are DFQATT and SNEGSKA (reference sequence). This CDR3 is built from 13 residues. V was shortened by 3 bases and J by 11 bases, with 16 bases between the two germline ends. CDR3 in DNA: TGCAGTGCTAGTGCCAGGGGAGTTGAGAAACTGTTTTTT. It is translated as CSASARGVEKLFF.

This clonotype has just a few counts. This chain joins TRBV12-3 or TRBV12-4 and TRBJ2-5; 8 bases line up with TRBD2. The V gene end was trimmed by 3 bases and the J gene end by 5 bases; junction bases not matched to a gene: 20. The CDR3 extends over 19 amino acids. CDR3 nucleotides: TGTGCCAGCAGTTTCGGGGTAGGGCTAGCGGGCCCGGGGGAGGAGACCCAGTACTTC. Translating gives CASSFGVGLAGPGEETQYF.

This chain's CDR3 is CASSPSVGSEAFF. DNA for the CDR3: TGTGCCAGCTCACCATCCGTGGGGTCTGAAGCTTTCTTT. The rearrangement joins TRBV18 to TRBJ1-1; D ambiguous. Trimming cost V 2 bases and J 6 bases, with 10 bases left between them. The CDR3 extends over 13 amino acids. Germline V CDR1 and CDR2: KGHSH, LQKENI.

This clonotype was observed a few times. The chain recombines TRBV7-9 with TRBJ2-4; a possible D gene is TRBD1 (6 bases). This CDR3 is 14 amino acids long. With 5 bases removed from V and 3 bases from J, the gap between germline ends came to 11 bases. Germline V lookup: CDR1 SEHNR, CDR2 FQNEAQ (reference sequence). The CDR3 region has the DNA TGTGCCAGCAGCCCCCAAGGGGGCAAAAACATTCAGTACTTC. Its protein product is CASSPQGGKNIQYF.